These 24 T cell receptor beta chains share one sample of origin, sequenced in a study of blood T cells in healthy people across ages. The authors ran a second PCR of roughly 6 to 12 cycles using a sample-barcoded 5' primer and a J-beta primer mix. Using its own MiXCR run on the 5' RACE reads, TCRdb lists one record per CDR3 protein. The data show some 560,000 distinct CDR3 sequences, with about 27% seen just once and about 3.9% held by the top ten. These same data were also listed under a study on T cells of mothers and their children.

The sample taken for sequencing was blood. These receptors were obtained from a boy aged 2 to 10 in good health.

The rearrangement uses TRBV20-1 and TRBJ2-1; tentative D call: TRBD2 (6 bases). V was cut by 4 bases and J by 0 bases, with 13 bases left in between. The length of the CDR3 is 15 residues. Germline lookup yields CDR1 DFQATT and CDR2 SNEGSKA (reference sequence). The CDR3 DNA reads as TGCAGTGCTACGCGGGGTGAGAGCTCCTACAATGAGCAGTTCTTC. Its translation is CSATRGESSYNEQFF.

This clonotype came up once. The V gene is TRBV5-1, the J gene TRBJ1-4, with a possible D match to TRBD1 (5 bases). Germline lookup yields CDR1 SGHRS and CDR2 YFSETQ. Deletions cut 0 bases from V and 8 bases from J, with 14 bases between. This CDR3 is built from 15 residues. In DNA form, the CDR3 reads TGCGCCAGCAGCTTGGATACAGGCGGGGGGGAAAAACTGTTTTTT. Its translation: CASSLDTGGGEKLFF.

In its sample, this clonotype was seen a few times. The rearrangement uses TRBV29-1 and TRBJ2-1; D is unresolved. There are 11 residues in the CDR3. Germline CDR1 SQVTM, CDR2 ANQGSEA. V lost 3 bases to trimming and J lost 7 bases, with 7 bases between them. Written as DNA, the CDR3 is TGCAGCGTTGATCTGAGAAATGAGCAGTTCTTC. It is translated as CSVDLRNEQFF.

V usage is TRBV5-1 and J usage is TRBJ2-7; 12 bases are shared with TRBD2. This CDR3 contains 15 residues. The trim removed 4 bases at V and 2 bases at J, leaving 4 bases unmatched. Per germline, CDR1 SGHRS and CDR2 YFSETQ. As DNA, the CDR3 is TGCGCCAGCAGCCCTAGCGGGGGGGCCGCCTACGAGCAGTACTTC. It encodes CASSPSGGAAYEQYF.

This clonotype was picked up a small number of times. CDR3 loop: CASRGTSGGETQYF. CDR3 sequence (DNA): TGTGCCAGCAGGGGGACTAGCGGGGGGGAGACCCAGTACTTC. V and J are TRBV12-3 or TRBV12-4 and TRBJ2-5, with 15 positions matching TRBD2. CDR3 length equals 14 residues. J gave up 5 bases and V 6 bases, and 1 base lay outside the gene matches.

This clonotype has just a few counts. The chain carries TRBV9 and TRBJ2-3, with TRBD1 as a possible D gene (5 bases). Trimming took off 4 bases at V and 0 bases at J, with 12 bases between the two ends. The CDR3 is 15 amino acids. CDR1 SGDLS and CDR2 YYNGEE come from the germline V gene. The CDR3 is CASSSRVESTDTQYF. The DNA for the CDR3 is TGTGCCAGCAGCTCCAGGGTGGAGAGCACAGATACGCAGTATTTT.

This chain links TRBV10-3 with TRBJ2-1, with 9 bases fitting TRBD1. This CDR3 comprises 13 residues. Germline V gene sequence: CDR1 ENHRY, CDR2 SYGVKD. With 9 bases clipped from V and 7 bases from J, the junction kept 7 bases outside the gene matches. CDR3 DNA sequence: TGTGCCATTCCGGGACAGGGCCCAAATGAGCAGTTCTTC. Protein product: CAIPGQGPNEQFF.

This clonotype was seen a few times. The rearrangement joins TRBV6-6 to TRBJ2-2; no clear D. CDR3 length: 14 amino acids. V lost 8 bases and J 6 bases, leaving 16 bases between the germline ends. Germline V gives CDR1 MNHNY, CDR2 SVGAGI (reference sequence). Here the CDR3 DNA reads TGTGCCAGCGGCCCCCTCACGGAAGCCGGGGAGCTGTTTTTT. This sequence encodes CASGPLTEAGELFF.

The gene calls are TRBV21-1 and TRBJ2-5; TRBD1 is the table's D call, not checked against the DNA. TRBV21-1 is a documented pseudogene. The CDR3 is 15 residues long. The CDR3 protein is CASSGRDRDRETQYF. DNA for the CDR3: TGTGCCAGCAGCGGCCGGGACAGGGACCGGGAGACCCAGTACTTC.

This chain uses TRBV13 with TRBJ2-7; 8 nucleotides agree with TRBD2. Germline CDR1 PRHDT, CDR2 FYEKMQ (reference sequence). The J segment lost 3 bases and the V segment lost 5 bases, leaving 9 bases of the junction unmatched. The CDR3 has 15 amino acids. Written as DNA, the CDR3 is TGTGCCAGCAGCCAAACGGGAGGGCAAAGCTACGAGCAGTACTTC. This gives the protein CASSQTGGQSYEQYF.

The rearrangement joins TRBV20-1 to TRBJ2-1, with TRBD2 identical over 7 bases. Per the germline V gene, CDR1 is DFQATT and CDR2 is SNEGSKA (reference sequence). This CDR3 has 13 residues. V trimming: 3 bases; J trimming: 7 bases; junction bases outside the gene matches: 6. This chain's CDR3 is CSASGLGGNEQFF. The CDR3 DNA sequence: TGCAGTGCTAGTGGACTAGGTGGTAATGAGCAGTTCTTC.

This clonotype was found many times. The chain carries TRBV7-9 and TRBJ2-5; D is unresolved. Germline CDR1 and CDR2: SEHNR and FQNEAQ (reference sequence). V lost 2 bases and J lost 9, with 7 bases in between. The CDR3 has 11 residues. The CDR3 DNA follows: TGTGCCAGCAGCTTAAAGGGCCCCCAGTACTTC. This sequence encodes CASSLKGPQYF.

This clonotype was observed a single time. The chain combines TRBV20-1 with TRBJ2-3, with a tentative D call TRBD2 (5 bases). Germline values: CDR1 DFQATT, CDR2 SNEGSKA (reference sequence). CDR3 length equals 12 residues. Trimming took 6 bases from V and 2 from J, leaving 9 bases between them. The CDR3 spells CSAQTTTDTQYF. The CDR3 region has the DNA TGCAGTGCCCAGACTACCACAGATACGCAGTATTTT.

In this sample, this clonotype turned up a few times. The CDR3 DNA reads as TGCGCCGCAGGGGGGATACTAGCGGGAGAGTTGACTCGCGAGCAGTACTTC. Translated, it gives CAAGGILAGELTREQYF. The chain links TRBV23-1 to TRBJ2-7, with 11 bases matching TRBD2. TRBV23-1 is known as an ORF, though its function is uncertain. CDR3 length: 17 residues. J was trimmed by 6 bases and V by 11 bases; bases with no gene match: 21.

The chain recombines TRBV20-1 with TRBJ2-1; 8 positions agree with TRBD2. The length of the CDR3 is 14 residues. Germline values: CDR1 DFQATT, CDR2 SNEGSKA (reference sequence). Here the CDR3 reads CSITGGWSYNEQFF. CDR3 DNA: TGCTCTATCACGGGGGGGTGGTCCTACAATGAGCAGTTCTTC.

The CDR3 nucleotides read TGTGCCAGCACCCACGGGCCGGGGGGGCCCACCGGGGAGCTGTTTTTT. Its translation is CASTHGPGGPTGELFF. This sequence joins TRBV27 and TRBJ2-2; 8 bases match TRBD2. With 7 bases clipped from V and 4 bases from J, the junction kept 11 bases outside the gene matches. This CDR3 spans 16 amino acids. Germline V lookup: CDR1 MNHEY, CDR2 SMNVEV (reference sequence).

The rearrangement uses TRBV5-1 and TRBJ1-2, with TRBD1 matching over 9 bases. Trimming at V came to 0 bases and at J to 8 bases, leaving 8 bases not matched to a gene. The V gene's germline CDR1 is SGHRS and CDR2 YFSETQ. CDR3 length: 15 amino acids. This CDR3 reads CASSLGIGQGYGYTF. The CDR3 DNA reads as TGCGCCAGCAGCTTGGGAATCGGACAGGGGTACGGCTACACCTTC.

This clonotype has just a few counts. V gene TRBV10-2 combines with J gene TRBJ2-5; D not certain. V was cut by 3 bases and J by 12 bases, with 14 bases left in between. The CDR3 covers 12 residues. Germline-derived CDR1 and CDR2 are WSHSY and SAAADI. In DNA, the CDR3 is TGCGCCAGCAGTGAACCAGGACCTACTAAGTACTTC. This sequence encodes CASSEPGPTKYF.

The chain employs TRBV18 and TRBJ2-1, with TRBD2 matching over 7 bases. The CDR3 has 15 amino acids. The V gene's germline CDR1 is KGHSH and CDR2 LQKENI. The V segment lost 7 bases and the J segment 3 bases; nucleotides outside the gene matches: 9. The CDR3 nucleotides read TGTGCCAGCTTACGTCCAACTAGCGACTACAATGAGCAGTTCTTC. It is translated as CASLRPTSDYNEQFF.

The genes are TRBV7-9 and TRBJ2-1; 10 positions match TRBD2. CDR1 and CDR2 (germline): SEHNR, FQNEAQ (reference sequence). After removal of 5 bases from V and 7 bases from J, the junction contained 11 bases not matched to a gene. The length of the CDR3 is 16 residues. The CDR3 DNA reads as TGTGCCAGCAGCCCGTTACTAGCGGGGATTAAGAATGAGCAGTTCTTC. Its protein product is CASSPLLAGIKNEQFF. The whole variable domain, filled in from reference TRBV7-9 and TRBJ2-1, reads DTGVSQNPRHKITKRGQNVTFRCDPISEHNRLYWYRQTLGQGPEFLTYFQNEAQLEKSRLLSDRFSAERPKGSFSTLEIQRTEQGDSAMYLCASSPLLAGIKNEQFFGPGTRLTVL.

This clonotype has just a few counts. This chain connects TRBV5-1 to TRBJ1-1, with a tentative D call TRBD1 (5 bases). In germline, CDR1 is SGHRS, CDR2 YFSETQ. CDR3 length equals 16 residues. The V and J ends lost 3 bases and 0 bases respectively, with 15 bases between them. The CDR3 region has the DNA TGCGCCAGCAGCTCCGCACCAGGGATAATGAACACTGAAGCTTTCTTT. Its protein product is CASSSAPGIMNTEAFF.

This clonotype occurred a few times. One end of the junction varies from germline; a read error may be responsible. V usage is TRBV20-1 and J usage is TRBJ2-4; 11 bases agree with TRBD2. Looked up from germline, CDR1 is DFQATT and CDR2 is SNEGSKA (reference sequence). CDR3 size: 13 residues. CDR3 DNA sequence: TGCAGTGCCCTAGCGGGGGGCGAAAACATTCGGTACTTC. It codes for CSALAGGENIRYF.

The chain has TRBV29-1 and TRBJ2-5; tentatively, D is TRBD2 (5 bases). With 7 bases removed from V and 5 bases from J, the gap between germline ends came to 14 bases. Germline V gene data show CDR1 as SQVTM and CDR2 as ANQGSEA. The CDR3 runs 12 residues. CDR3: CSGGGGRETQYF. The CDR3 DNA is TGCAGCGGCGGCGGAGGTCGGGAGACCCAGTACTTC.

The sample holds a few counts of this clonotype. The genes are TRBV24-1 and TRBJ2-2; D is ambiguous. The CDR3 runs to 12 residues. Per germline, CDR1 KGHDR and CDR2 SFDVKD. The V and J ends lost 7 bases and 3 bases respectively, with 5 bases between them. The CDR3 DNA is TGTGCCACCAGCAAGGACACCGGGGAGCTGTTTTTT. Protein sequence: CATSKDTGELFF.